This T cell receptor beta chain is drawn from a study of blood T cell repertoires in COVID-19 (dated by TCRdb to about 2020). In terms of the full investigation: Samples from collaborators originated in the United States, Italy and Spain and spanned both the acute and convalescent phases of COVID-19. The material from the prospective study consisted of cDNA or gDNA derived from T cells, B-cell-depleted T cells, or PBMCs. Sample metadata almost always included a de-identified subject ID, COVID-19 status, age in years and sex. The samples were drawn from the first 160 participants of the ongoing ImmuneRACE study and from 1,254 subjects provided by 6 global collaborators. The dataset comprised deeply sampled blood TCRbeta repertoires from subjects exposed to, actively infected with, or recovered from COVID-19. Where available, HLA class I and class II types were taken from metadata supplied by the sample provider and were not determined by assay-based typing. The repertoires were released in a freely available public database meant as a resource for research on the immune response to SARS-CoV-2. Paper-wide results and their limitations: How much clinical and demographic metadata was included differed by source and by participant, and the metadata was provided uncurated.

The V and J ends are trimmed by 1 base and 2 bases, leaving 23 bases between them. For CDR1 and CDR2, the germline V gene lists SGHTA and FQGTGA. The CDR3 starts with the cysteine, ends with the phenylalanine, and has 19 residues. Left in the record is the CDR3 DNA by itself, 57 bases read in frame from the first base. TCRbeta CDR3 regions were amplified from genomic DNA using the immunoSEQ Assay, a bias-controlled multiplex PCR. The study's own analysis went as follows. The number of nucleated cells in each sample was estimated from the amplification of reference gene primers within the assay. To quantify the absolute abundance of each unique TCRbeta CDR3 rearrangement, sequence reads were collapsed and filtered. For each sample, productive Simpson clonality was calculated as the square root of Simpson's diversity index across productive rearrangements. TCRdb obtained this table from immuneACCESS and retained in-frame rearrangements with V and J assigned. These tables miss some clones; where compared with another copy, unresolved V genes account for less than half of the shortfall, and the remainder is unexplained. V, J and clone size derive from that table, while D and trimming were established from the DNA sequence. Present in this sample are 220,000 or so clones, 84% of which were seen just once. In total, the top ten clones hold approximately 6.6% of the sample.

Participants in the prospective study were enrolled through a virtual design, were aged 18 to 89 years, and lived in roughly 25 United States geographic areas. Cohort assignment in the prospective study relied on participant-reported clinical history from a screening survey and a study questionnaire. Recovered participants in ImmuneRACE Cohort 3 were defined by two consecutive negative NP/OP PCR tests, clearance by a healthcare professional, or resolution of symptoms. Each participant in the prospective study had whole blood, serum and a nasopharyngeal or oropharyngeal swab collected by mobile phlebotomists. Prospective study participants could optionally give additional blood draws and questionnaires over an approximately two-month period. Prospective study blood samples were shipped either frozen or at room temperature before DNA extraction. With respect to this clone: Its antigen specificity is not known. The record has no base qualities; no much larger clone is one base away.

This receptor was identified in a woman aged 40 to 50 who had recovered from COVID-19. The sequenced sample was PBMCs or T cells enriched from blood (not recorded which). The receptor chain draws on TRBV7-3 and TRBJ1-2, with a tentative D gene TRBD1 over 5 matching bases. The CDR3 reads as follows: CASSLMARGAPTENYGYTF. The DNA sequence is TGTGCCAGCAGCTTAATGGCCCGCGGGGCGCCGACGGAGAACTATGGCTACACCTTC. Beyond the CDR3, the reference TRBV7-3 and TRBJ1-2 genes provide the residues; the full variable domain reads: GAGVSQTPSNKVTEKGKYVELRCDPISGHTALYWYRQSLGQGPEFLIYFQGTGAADDSGLPNDRFFAVRPEGSVSTLKIQRTERGDSAVYLCASSLMARGAPTENYGYTFGSGTRLTVV.